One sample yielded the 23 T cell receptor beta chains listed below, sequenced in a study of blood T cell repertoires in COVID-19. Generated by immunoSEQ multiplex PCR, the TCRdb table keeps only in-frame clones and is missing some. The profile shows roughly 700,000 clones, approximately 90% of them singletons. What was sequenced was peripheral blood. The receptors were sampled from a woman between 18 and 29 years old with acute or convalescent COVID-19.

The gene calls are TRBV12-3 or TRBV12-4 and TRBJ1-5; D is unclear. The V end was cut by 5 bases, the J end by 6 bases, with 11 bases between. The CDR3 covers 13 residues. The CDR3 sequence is CASSPARGQPQHF. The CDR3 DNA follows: TGTGCCAGCAGTCCCGCTAGAGGTCAGCCCCAGCATTTT.

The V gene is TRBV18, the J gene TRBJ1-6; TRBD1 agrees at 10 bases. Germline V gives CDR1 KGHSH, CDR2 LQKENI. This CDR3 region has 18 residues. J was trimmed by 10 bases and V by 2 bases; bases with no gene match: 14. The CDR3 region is CASSPGVGWDRGGSPLHF. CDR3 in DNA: TGTGCCAGCTCACCAGGAGTCGGTTGGGACAGGGGTGGATCACCCCTCCACTTT.

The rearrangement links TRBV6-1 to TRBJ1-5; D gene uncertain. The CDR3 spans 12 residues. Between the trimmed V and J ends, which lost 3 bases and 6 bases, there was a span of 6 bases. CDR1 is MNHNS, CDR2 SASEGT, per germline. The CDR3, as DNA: TGTGCCAGCAGTGAGTCAGGTCAGCCCCAGCATTTT. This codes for CASSESGQPQHF.

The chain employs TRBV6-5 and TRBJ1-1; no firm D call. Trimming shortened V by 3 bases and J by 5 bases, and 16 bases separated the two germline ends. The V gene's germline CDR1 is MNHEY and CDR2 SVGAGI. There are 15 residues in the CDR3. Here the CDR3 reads CASSYKPFGETEAFF. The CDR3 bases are TGTGCCAGCAGTTATAAACCCTTCGGGGAGACTGAAGCTTTCTTT.

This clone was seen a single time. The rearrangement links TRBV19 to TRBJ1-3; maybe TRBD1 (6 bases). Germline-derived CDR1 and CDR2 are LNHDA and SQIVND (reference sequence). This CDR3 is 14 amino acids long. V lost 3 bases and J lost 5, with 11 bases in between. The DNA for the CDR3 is TGTGCCAGTAGTATGGGACACAGTAGAAACACCATATATTTT. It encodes CASSMGHSRNTIYF.

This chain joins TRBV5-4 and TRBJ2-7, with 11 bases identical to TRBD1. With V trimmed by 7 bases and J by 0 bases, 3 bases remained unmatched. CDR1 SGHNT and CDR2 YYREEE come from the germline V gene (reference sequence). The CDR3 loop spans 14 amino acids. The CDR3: CASGTGGASYEQYF. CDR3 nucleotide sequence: TGTGCCAGCGGGACAGGGGGAGCCTCCTACGAGCAGTACTTC.

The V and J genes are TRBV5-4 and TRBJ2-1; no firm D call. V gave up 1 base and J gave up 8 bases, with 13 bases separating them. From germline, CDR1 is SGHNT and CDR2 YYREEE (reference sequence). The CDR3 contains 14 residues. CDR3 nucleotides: TGTGCCAGCAGCTTGAGCTGGGCGCTCCATGAGCAGTTCTTC. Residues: CASSLSWALHEQFF.

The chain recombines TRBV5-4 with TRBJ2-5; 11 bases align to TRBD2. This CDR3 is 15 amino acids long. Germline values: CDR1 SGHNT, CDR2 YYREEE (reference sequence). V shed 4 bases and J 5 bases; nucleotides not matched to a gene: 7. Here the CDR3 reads CASSVLAGATETQYF. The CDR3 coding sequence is TGTGCCAGCAGCGTACTAGCGGGGGCCACGGAGACCCAGTACTTC.

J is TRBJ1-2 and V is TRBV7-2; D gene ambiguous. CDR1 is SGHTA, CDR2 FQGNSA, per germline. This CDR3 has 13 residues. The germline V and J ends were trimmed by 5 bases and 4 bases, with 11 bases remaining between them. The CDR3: CASSPPTTYGYTF. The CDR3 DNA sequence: TGTGCCAGCAGCCCGCCAACAACCTATGGCTACACCTTC.

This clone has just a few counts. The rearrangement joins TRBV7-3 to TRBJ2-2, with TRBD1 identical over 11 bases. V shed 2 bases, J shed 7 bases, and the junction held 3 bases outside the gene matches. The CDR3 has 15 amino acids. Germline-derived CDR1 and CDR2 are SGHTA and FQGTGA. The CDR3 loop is CASSLRGTGGGELFF. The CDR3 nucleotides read TGTGCCAGCAGCTTACGCGGGACAGGGGGCGGGGAGCTGTTTTTT.

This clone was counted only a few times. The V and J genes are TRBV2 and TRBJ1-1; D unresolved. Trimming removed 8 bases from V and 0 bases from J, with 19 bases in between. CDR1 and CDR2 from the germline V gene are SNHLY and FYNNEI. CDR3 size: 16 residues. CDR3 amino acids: CASSEAPGRLNTEAFF. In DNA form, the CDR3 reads TGTGCCAGCTCGGAAGCCCCTGGGAGGCTGAACACTGAAGCTTTCTTT.

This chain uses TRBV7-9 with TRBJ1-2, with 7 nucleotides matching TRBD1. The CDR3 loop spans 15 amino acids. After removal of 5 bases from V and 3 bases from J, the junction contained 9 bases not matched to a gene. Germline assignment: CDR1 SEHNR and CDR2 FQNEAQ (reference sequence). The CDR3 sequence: CASSPGGQFDYGYTF. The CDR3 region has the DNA TGTGCCAGCAGCCCAGGGGGACAGTTCGACTATGGCTACACCTTC.

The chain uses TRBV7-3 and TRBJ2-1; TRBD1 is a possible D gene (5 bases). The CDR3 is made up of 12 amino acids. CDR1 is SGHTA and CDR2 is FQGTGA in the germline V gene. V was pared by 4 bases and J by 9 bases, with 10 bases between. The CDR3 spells CASSSPQGEQFF. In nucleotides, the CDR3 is TGTGCCAGCAGCTCCCCCCAGGGTGAGCAGTTCTTC.

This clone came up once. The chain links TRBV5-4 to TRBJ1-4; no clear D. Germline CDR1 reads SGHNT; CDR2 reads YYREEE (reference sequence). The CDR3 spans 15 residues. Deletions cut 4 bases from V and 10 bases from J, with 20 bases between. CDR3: CASSPGGPTGGKLFF. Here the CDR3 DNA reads TGTGCCAGCAGCCCGGGAGGGCCGACCGGAGGAAAACTGTTTTTT.

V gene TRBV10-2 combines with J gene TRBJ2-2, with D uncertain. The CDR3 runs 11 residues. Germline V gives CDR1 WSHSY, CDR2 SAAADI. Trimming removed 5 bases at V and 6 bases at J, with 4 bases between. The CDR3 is CASSRPGELFF. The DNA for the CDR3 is TGCGCCAGCAGTCGTCCCGGGGAGCTGTTTTTT.

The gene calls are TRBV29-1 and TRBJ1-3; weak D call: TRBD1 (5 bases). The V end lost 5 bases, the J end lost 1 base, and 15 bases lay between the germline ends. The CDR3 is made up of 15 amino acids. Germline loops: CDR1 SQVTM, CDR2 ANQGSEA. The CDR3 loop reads CSVLSIGGSGNTIYF. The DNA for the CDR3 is TGCAGCGTTTTATCGATCGGGGGGTCTGGAAACACCATATATTTT.

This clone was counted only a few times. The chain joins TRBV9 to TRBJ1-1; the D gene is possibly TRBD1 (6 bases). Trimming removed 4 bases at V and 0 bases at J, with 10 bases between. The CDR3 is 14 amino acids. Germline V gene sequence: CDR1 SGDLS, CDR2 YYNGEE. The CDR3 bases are TGTGCCAGCAGCTCCGGGACACTGAACACTGAAGCTTTCTTT. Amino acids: CASSSGTLNTEAFF. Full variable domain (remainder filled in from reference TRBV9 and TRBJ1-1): DSGVTQTPKHLITATGQRVTLRCSPRSGDLSVYWYQQSLDQGLQFLIQYYNGEERAKGNILERFSAQQFPDLHSELNLSSLELGDSALYFCASSSGTLNTEAFFGQGTRLTVV.

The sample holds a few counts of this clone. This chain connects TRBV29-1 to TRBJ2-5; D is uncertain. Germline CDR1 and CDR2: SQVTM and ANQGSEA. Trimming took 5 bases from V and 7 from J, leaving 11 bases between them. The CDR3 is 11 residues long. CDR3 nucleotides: TGCAGCGTTTACCCTTCAGGGACCCAGTACTTC. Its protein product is CSVYPSGTQYF.

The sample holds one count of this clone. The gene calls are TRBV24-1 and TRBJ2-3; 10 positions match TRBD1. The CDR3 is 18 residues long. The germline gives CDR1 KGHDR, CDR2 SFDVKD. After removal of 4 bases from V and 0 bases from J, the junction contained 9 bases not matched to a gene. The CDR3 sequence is CATSEQPGQGPSTDTQYF. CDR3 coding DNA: TGTGCCACCAGTGAGCAACCGGGACAGGGGCCGAGCACAGATACGCAGTATTTT.

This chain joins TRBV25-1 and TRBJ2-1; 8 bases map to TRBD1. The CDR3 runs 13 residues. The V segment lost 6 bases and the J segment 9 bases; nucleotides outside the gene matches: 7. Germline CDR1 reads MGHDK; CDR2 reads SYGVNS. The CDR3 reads CASSGQGRGEQFF. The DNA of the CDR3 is TGTGCCAGCAGCGGACAGGGCAGGGGTGAGCAGTTCTTC.

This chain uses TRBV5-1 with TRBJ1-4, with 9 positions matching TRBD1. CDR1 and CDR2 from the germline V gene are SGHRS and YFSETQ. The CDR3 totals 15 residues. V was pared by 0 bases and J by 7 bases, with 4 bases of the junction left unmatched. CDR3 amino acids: CASSLGDRAGEKLFF. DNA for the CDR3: TGCGCCAGCAGCTTGGGGGACAGGGCAGGTGAAAAACTGTTTTTT.

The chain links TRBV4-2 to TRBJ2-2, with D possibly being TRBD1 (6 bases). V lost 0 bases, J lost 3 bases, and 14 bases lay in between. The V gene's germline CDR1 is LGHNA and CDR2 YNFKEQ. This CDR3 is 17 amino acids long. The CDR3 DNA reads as TGTGCCAGCAGCCAAGAGCCTGGGGGCACCGACACCGGGGAGCTGTTTTTT. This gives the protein CASSQEPGGTDTGELFF.

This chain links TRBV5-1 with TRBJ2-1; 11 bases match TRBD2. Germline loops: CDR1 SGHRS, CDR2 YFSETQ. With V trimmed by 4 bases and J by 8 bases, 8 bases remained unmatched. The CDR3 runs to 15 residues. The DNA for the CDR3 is TGCGCCAGCAGCCTTGTGGCTAGCGGGGGGTATGAGCAGTTCTTC. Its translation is CASSLVASGGYEQFF.